This T cell receptor beta chain was sequenced during a study of early T cells in non-severe SARS-CoV-2 infection. TCRdb re-derived calls from the 5' RACE reads in MiXCR, one entry per CDR3 protein. Of 53,000 or so distinct CDR3 sequences in the sample, approximately 8.1% were seen once. This clonotype was seen more than once but under ten times. The CDR3 spans 18 residues. Germline V CDR1 and CDR2: MNHEY, SMNVEV (reference sequence). Trimming cost V 2 bases and J 3 bases; bases outside gene matches: 16. The receptor was derived from an adult who was a healthcare worker with PCR-confirmed SARS-CoV-2 infection or an uninfected control (not recorded which). This rearrangement joins TRBV27 to TRBJ2-7; 7 bases align to TRBD1. The sequencing sample was made of whole blood. Here the CDR3 reads CASSLNPPRQGVFYEQYF. CDR3 sequence (DNA): TGTGCCAGCAGTTTAAACCCCCCCCGACAGGGCGTCTTCTACGAGCAGTACTTC.